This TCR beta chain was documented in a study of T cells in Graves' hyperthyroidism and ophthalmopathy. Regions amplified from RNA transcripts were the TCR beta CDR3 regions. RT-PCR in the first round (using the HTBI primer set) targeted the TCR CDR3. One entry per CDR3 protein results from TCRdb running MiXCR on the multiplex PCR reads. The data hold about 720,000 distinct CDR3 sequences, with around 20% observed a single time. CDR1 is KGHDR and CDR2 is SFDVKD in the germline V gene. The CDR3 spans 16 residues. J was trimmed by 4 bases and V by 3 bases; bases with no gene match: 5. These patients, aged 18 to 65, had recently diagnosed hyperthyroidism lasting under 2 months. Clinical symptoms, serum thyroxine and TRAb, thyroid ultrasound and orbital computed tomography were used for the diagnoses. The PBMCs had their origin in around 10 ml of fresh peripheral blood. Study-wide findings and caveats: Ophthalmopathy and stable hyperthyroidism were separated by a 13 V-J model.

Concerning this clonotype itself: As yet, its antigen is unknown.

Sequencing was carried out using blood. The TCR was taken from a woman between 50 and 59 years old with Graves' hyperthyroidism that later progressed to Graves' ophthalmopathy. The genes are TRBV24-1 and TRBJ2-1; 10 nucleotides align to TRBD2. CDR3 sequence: CATSDPLAGSYNEQFF. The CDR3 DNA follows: TGTGCCACCAGTGATCCACTAGCGGGGAGTTACAATGAGCAGTTCTTC.